A selection of T cell receptor beta chains follows, all from one sample in a study of T-cell reconstitution after alpha-beta-depleted transplantation in children. Via MiXCR, TCRdb re-called the PCR reads, giving one row per CDR3 protein. This sample has fewer than 1 million distinct CDR3 sequences, with around 15% found just once. The sequenced sample was PBMCs, mostly from graft donor cells, obtained 360 days after TCRalphabeta/CD19-depleted stem cell transplant. The origin of the receptors is a male patient aged 10-17 years who had a stem cell transplant for acute lymphoblastic leukemia, so the T cells may come from the graft donor. The conserved cysteine and the conserved F or W are not part of the CDR3 here. Only some rows state a clone size, as once, few, many or a class for expanded clones.

TRBJ2-1 TRBV7-6 . ASSFADWGSGRANEQF
TRBJ2-5 TRBV7-9 . ASSSGQGAWETQY
TRBJ1-2 TRBV7-8 few ASSRAFLYGYT
TRBJ2-4 TRBV20-1 . SALEGTRGNIQY
TRBJ1-6 TRBV2 many ASSERGAGNSPLH
TRBJ2-1 TRBV2 few ASSDRGGSEQF
TRBJ1-2 TRBV25-1 . ASSGNSLLYGYT
TRBJ2-3 TRBV5-1 . ASSPLVGGTDTQY
TRBJ2-1 TRBV12-3/TRBV12-4 . ASRPTSGRASNEQF
TRBJ2-2 TRBV6-2/TRBV6-3 . ASRTRLAGGYTGELF
TRBJ1-5 TRBV27 . ASSPADSSNQPQH
TRBJ2-6 TRBV9 . ASSPGYLAGANVLT
TRBJ2-2 TRBV4-1 few ASSRHSVPDTGELF
TRBJ1-5 TRBV20-1 few SASLQLGQPQH
TRBJ1-5 TRBV29-1 few SVTKDGRSGQPQH
TRBJ2-5 TRBV12-3/TRBV12-4 many ASSATMYQETQY
TRBJ1-1 TRBV25-1 . ASKGLWMNTEAF
TRBJ1-1 TRBV5-1 few ASSARQGRTEAF
TRBJ2-7 TRBV4-1 few ASSPGGFYEQY
TRBJ2-3 TRBV30 few AWSPRGTDTQY
TRBJ2-6 TRBV25-1 once ASSAPNRAGANVLT
TRBJ2-7 TRBV18 . ATGDRATYEQY
TRBJ2-7 TRBV5-1 many ASSILTYEQY
TRBJ2-4 TRBV27 few ASSLRGGAKNIQY
TRBJ2-2 TRBV27 many ASSYSGSVSGELF
TRBJ2-7 TRBV9 many ASSAGPGTSGRVSSYEQY
TRBJ2-1 TRBV20-1 . SANSGPYNEQF
TRBJ2-1 TRBV4-2 few ASSQDRGTSGIYNEQF
TRBJ2-2 TRBV27 . ASSLTDITGELF
TRBJ1-2 TRBV12-3/TRBV12-4 few ASSLALGGGLYGYT
TRBJ2-2 TRBV2 few AAGLAGFLNTGELF
TRBJ2-7 TRBV24-1 few ATSETNRDEQY
TRBJ2-1 TRBV27 . ASNSPSLGVSGGGYEQF
TRBJ2-1 TRBV4-2 many ASSGPAGGFSYNEQF
TRBJ2-2 TRBV4-1 few ASSQVGQAITGELF
TRBJ2-7 TRBV4-1 . ASSSSGRPYEQY
TRBJ2-1 TRBV11-3 . ASSSTSFSYNEQF
TRBJ2-1 TRBV30 . AWSPVHYNEQF
TRBJ2-5 TRBV12-3/TRBV12-4 . ASSAREGETQY
TRBJ2-2 TRBV29-1 many SVEKPNTGELF
TRBJ2-1 TRBV12-3/TRBV12-4 . ASNWDQVNEQF
TRBJ2-3 TRBV12-3/TRBV12-4 few ASTLGSGRLDTQY
TRBJ2-1 TRBV20-1 many SATGQDILYSYNEQF
TRBJ2-5 TRBV6-1 . ASSPGTSVKTQY
TRBJ2-5 TRBV10-3 . AISGGSTQETQY
TRBJ2-5 TRBV5-1 many ASSLAGDRRETQY
TRBJ1-3 TRBV6-5 . ASSYSGGTGNTIY
TRBJ2-5 TRBV29-1 . SVETSGETQY
TRBJ2-1 TRBV5-1 few ASRFPGLAGGPSSYNEQF
TRBJ2-2 TRBV15 few ATSRVGDTGELF
TRBJ2-5 TRBV29-1 few SVQESGETQY
TRBJ2-5 TRBV5-1 few ASSPTGRGTETQY
TRBJ2-2 TRBV5-1 . ASSLGGLADTGELF
TRBJ2-3 TRBV10-2 few ASKKSTDTQY
TRBJ2-1 TRBV11-3 . ASSLDGSPTYNEQF